The 11 T cell receptor beta chains in this list originate from one sample, sequenced in a study of cytomegalovirus exposure and HLA in healthy donors. PCR used 60 Vbeta primers and 13 Jbeta primers. Profiling relied on immunoSEQ multiplex PCR, and the TCRdb table lists in-frame clones only, not all of them. There are tens of thousands of clones in the sample, with 5.9% held by the top ten. Sequences were obtained from PBMCs. These receptors were collected from a human donor in good health.

This chain joins TRBV27 and TRBJ2-1; a possible D gene is TRBD2 (7 bases). The germline CDR1 and CDR2 sequences are MNHEY and SMNVEV (reference sequence). V was cut by 6 bases and J by 5 bases, with 14 bases left in between. CDR3 size: 14 residues. This CDR3 reads CASRGGASDNEQFF. The CDR3 nucleotides read TGTGCCAGCAGGGGGGGGGCATCCGACAATGAGCAGTTCTTC.

The chain has TRBV5-1 and TRBJ1-1, with TRBD1 matching over 10 bases. The germline V gene encodes CDR1 SGHRS and CDR2 YFSETQ. V was pared by 2 bases and J by 4 bases, with 2 bases of the junction left unmatched. The CDR3 extends over 14 amino acids. The CDR3 reads CASSFRDRGTEAFF. DNA of the CDR3: TGCGCCAGCAGCTTCCGGGACAGGGGCACTGAAGCTTTCTTT.

This chain uses TRBV7-8 with TRBJ1-2; 8 nucleotides agree with TRBD1. Trimming at V came to 5 bases and at J to 7 bases, leaving 6 bases not matched to a gene. This CDR3 is built from 13 residues. CDR1 is SGHVS, CDR2 FQNEAQ, per germline. The CDR3 spells CASSLDRARGYTF. For the CDR3, the DNA is TGTGCCAGCAGCCTGGACAGGGCTCGTGGCTACACCTTC.

This chain joins TRBV18 and TRBJ2-7; 10 bases are a match to TRBD1. This CDR3 spans 14 amino acids. After removal of 2 bases from V and 6 bases from J, the junction contained 4 bases not matched to a gene. Germline CDR1 reads KGHSH; CDR2 reads LQKENI. The DNA for the CDR3 is TGTGCCAGCTCACCAGGGACAGGGGTGGCCGAGCAGTACTTC. This gives the protein CASSPGTGVAEQYF.

A word on this clone: This same CDR3 is encoded by further DNA sequences in the sample. The DNA for the CDR3 is TGTGCCTGGACCTTGGGAGGGGGAGCTAACACCGGGGAGCTGTTTTTT. This translates into CAWTLGGGANTGELFF. The gene calls are TRBV30 and TRBJ2-2; tentatively, D is TRBD2 (7 bases). The CDR3 is 16 amino acids. Germline V gene sequence: CDR1 GTSNPN, CDR2 SVGIG (reference sequence). Trimming removed 4 bases at V and 2 bases at J, with 17 bases between.

Note on this clone: One end of the junction fails to match germline, which may point to a read error. The chain carries TRBV7-9 and TRBJ1-1; D unclear. The CDR3 extends over 11 amino acids. Looked up from germline, CDR1 is SEHNR and CDR2 is FQNEAQ (reference sequence). The CDR3 reads CASSLIAESFF. CDR3 coding DNA: TGTGCCAGCAGCTTAATAGCTGAATCTTTCTTT.

The chain joins TRBV10-3 to TRBJ1-2, with a tentative D call TRBD1 (6 bases). V lost 2 bases and J 3 bases, leaving 13 bases between the germline ends. Germline V gene data show CDR1 as ENHRY and CDR2 as SYGVKD. The CDR3 consists of 15 residues. In DNA form, the CDR3 reads TGTGCCATCAGTGAGCCGGAAGGGGGTTACTATGGCTACACCTTC. Its translation: CAISEPEGGYYGYTF.

Details on this clone: At one end, the junction sequence differs from germline, possibly due to a read error. The chain links TRBV10-3 to TRBJ2-3, with 9 bases matching TRBD1. CDR3 length: 16 amino acids. Germline V lookup: CDR1 ENHRY, CDR2 SYGVKD. CDR3 loop: CASSERTGAQDPAQYF. The CDR3 region has the DNA TGTGCCAGCAGTGAGAGGACAGGGGCGCAGGACCCTGCGCAGTATTTT.

This chain joins TRBV9 and TRBJ2-7, with 9 bases matching TRBD1. Trimming removed 2 bases from V and 5 bases from J; junction bases left unmatched: 8. Germline CDR1 SGDLS, CDR2 YYNGEE. The CDR3 is 15 residues long. The CDR3 region is CASSVRDRVGDEQYF. The CDR3 DNA reads as TGTGCCAGCAGCGTCCGGGACAGGGTTGGGGACGAGCAGTACTTC.

With respect to this clone: The same CDR3 also results from other DNA sequences found in this sample. This chain connects TRBV29-1 to TRBJ1-1, with D uncertain. From germline, CDR1 is SQVTM and CDR2 ANQGSEA. This CDR3 is 14 amino acids long. The germline V and J ends were trimmed by 4 bases and 1 base, with 13 bases remaining between them. The CDR3 nucleotides read TGCAGCGTTGTCGGTGCAAGCGCGAACACTGAAGCTTTCTTT. The encoded protein is CSVVGASANTEAFF.

The chain recombines TRBV5-1 with TRBJ2-3, with D possibly being TRBD1 (6 bases). The V gene's germline CDR1 is SGHRS and CDR2 YFSETQ. Trimming shortened V by 3 bases and J by 5 bases, and 13 bases separated the two germline ends. The CDR3 contains 14 residues. CDR3 coding DNA: TGCGCCAGCAGCTATGCAGGGGAAGGAGATACGCAGTATTTT. This translates into CASSYAGEGDTQYF.